This record concerns one TCR beta chain sequence. Its antigen is as yet unknown. The limits of the CDR3 on the DNA are not certain, so only TCRdb's listed CDR3 is given. Sequenced by immunoSEQ multiplex PCR; TCRdb stores in-frame clones only, minus some. The top ten hold less than 0.25% of the sample, which has more than 30,000 clones, around nine tenths seen once. The naive gate required viable CD3+CD4+ or CD3+CD8+ cells with CCR7+CD45RA+CD45RO-CD95-CD27+CD28+ phenotype. The related graft donor's blood sample was taken on the day of bone marrow donation. The sample comes from a study of T cells after posttransplantation cyclophosphamide. General observations from the study: Recipient CMV seropositivity and CMV reactivation strongly tracked TRB clonality.

CDR1 is KGHSH, CDR2 LQKENI, per germline. The CDR3 is 14 residues long, ends included. The chain employs TRBV18 and TRBJ1-3. The sequence was obtained from a woman aged 55-70 years in good health, CMV-negative, and a related stem cell transplant donor. Material: naive CD4+ T cells sorted from PBMCs. The CDR3 region is CASSPFGEGNTIYF.